A single sample gave rise to the 5 T cell receptor beta chains below, sequenced in a study of T cells in Graves' hyperthyroidism and ophthalmopathy. The CDR3 regions of TCR beta were amplified from RNA transcripts. An initial round of RT-PCR targeting the TCR CDR3 relied on the HTBI primer set. TCRdb used MiXCR to reprocess the multiplex PCR reads, holding one entry per CDR3 protein. The sample yields over 700,000 distinct CDR3 sequences, 30% to 40% seen once. Input material: blood. The receptors shown here come from a woman between 40 and 50 years old with Graves' hyperthyroidism.

The genes are TRBV12-3 or TRBV12-4 and TRBJ2-7; perhaps TRBD2 as D (5 bases). The CDR3 is 14 residues long. V dropped 5 bases and J dropped 2 bases, with 13 bases sitting between them. This CDR3 reads CASSLTRRAYEQYF. CDR3 DNA: TGTGCCAGCAGTCTTACTAGGCGCGCCTACGAGCAGTACTTC.

This clonotype was observed many times. The genes are TRBV29-1 and TRBJ1-2, with D unclear. This CDR3 comprises 12 residues. The V gene's germline CDR1 is SQVTM and CDR2 ANQGSEA. V was pared by 3 bases and J by 2 bases, with 7 bases between. DNA for the CDR3: TGCAGCGTTGAGGCGCACAACTATGGCTACACCTTC. Translated, it gives CSVEAHNYGYTF.

This clonotype was detected only once. This chain links TRBV10-2 with TRBJ1-1; no clear D. Germline-derived CDR1 and CDR2 are WSHSY and SAAADI. This CDR3 region has 13 residues. V was clipped by 8 bases and J by 1 base, with 11 bases between them. CDR3 sequence: CASVVKGNTEAFF. CDR3 nucleotides: TGCGCCAGCGTTGTAAAAGGGAACACTGAAGCTTTCTTT.

V gene TRBV6-5 combines with J gene TRBJ2-6; D perhaps matches TRBD1 (5 bases). The CDR3 runs 17 residues. Per germline, CDR1 MNHEY and CDR2 SVGAGI. Trimming pared 2 bases from V and 0 bases from J, leaving 11 bases between. The CDR3 sequence is CASSYSGRDSGANVLTF. The CDR3 DNA is TGTGCCAGCAGTTACAGTGGCAGGGACTCTGGGGCCAACGTCCTGACTTTC.

In regard to this clonotype: Germline is not matched at one junction end, which may reflect a read error. The chain uses TRBV6-5 and TRBJ2-7; 7 positions agree with TRBD2. Germline CDR1 and CDR2: MNHEY and SVGAGI. CDR3 size: 16 residues. This CDR3 is CASGREIAQGAYGQYF. In DNA form, the CDR3 reads TGTGCCAGCGGGCGGGAGATAGCCCAAGGCGCCTACGGGCAGTACTTC.